The 20 T cell receptor beta chains given below trace back to one sample, sequenced in a study of OX40 agonist ivuxolimab in advanced cancers. Generated by immunoSEQ multiplex PCR, the TCRdb table keeps only in-frame clones and is missing some. The sample holds tens of thousands of clones, approximately 78% seen once. The sequencing here drew on CD4+ or CD8+ T cells sorted from blood, taken in a trial of the OX40 agonist ivuxolimab. The receptors derive from an adult with an advanced solid tumor such as melanoma, head and neck, liver or kidney cancer.

The chain uses TRBV19 and TRBJ1-1; a weak D match, TRBD1 (5 bases). Germline CDR1 LNHDA, CDR2 SQIVND (reference sequence). Deletions cut 5 bases from V and 6 bases from J, with 22 bases between. This CDR3 has 16 amino acids. CDR3 nucleotides: TGTGCCAGTAGTTACGGTCACGGGACGGCGTTGCCTGAAGCTTTCTTT. As protein: CASSYGHGTALPEAFF.

The V gene is TRBV19, the J gene TRBJ2-5; D uncertain. V gave up 1 base and J gave up 2 bases, with 5 bases separating them. Germline values: CDR1 LNHDA, CDR2 SQIVND (reference sequence). This CDR3 has 13 residues. The CDR3 reads CASSIGSQETQYF. The CDR3 DNA sequence: TGTGCCAGTAGTATAGGGTCACAAGAGACCCAGTACTTC.

The genes are TRBV2 and TRBJ1-1, with TRBD1 as a possible D gene (6 bases). Trimming cost V 6 bases and J 5 bases, with 16 bases left between them. Per the germline V gene, CDR1 is SNHLY and CDR2 is FYNNEI. This CDR3 is built from 14 residues. The CDR3 DNA reads TGTGCCAGCAGCCCAGACAGGTTCAGAACTGAAGCTTTCTTT. It yields the protein CASSPDRFRTEAFF.

The chain is built from TRBV5-1 and TRBJ2-3; TRBD2 agrees at 10 bases. V lost 4 bases, J lost 3 bases, and 14 bases stayed unmatched. The CDR3 is made up of 18 amino acids. Germline lookup yields CDR1 SGHRS and CDR2 YFSETQ. The CDR3 DNA sequence: TGCGCCAGCAGCCCCCGGATGCTAGCGGGAGCCGCGACAGATACGCAGTATTTT. It yields the protein CASSPRMLAGAATDTQYF.

The rearrangement joins TRBV27 to TRBJ2-2, with TRBD2 matching over 10 bases. Germline CDR1 is MNHEY and CDR2 is SMNVEV (reference sequence). CDR3 length equals 17 residues. Unmatched junction bases numbered 7, after V lost 3 bases and J lost 3 bases. Here the CDR3 reads CASSLISGRWDTGELFF. The CDR3 bases are TGTGCCAGCAGTTTGATTAGCGGGAGGTGGGACACCGGGGAGCTGTTTTTT.

The chain is built from TRBV2 and TRBJ1-2, with unresolved D. Trimming took 4 bases from V and 4 from J, leaving 10 bases between them. The germline V gene encodes CDR1 SNHLY and CDR2 FYNNEI. The CDR3 consists of 13 residues. Here the CDR3 reads CASSVEIAYGYTF. For the CDR3, the DNA is TGTGCCAGCAGTGTAGAAATAGCCTATGGCTACACCTTC.

The rearrangement joins TRBV28 to TRBJ2-5; D might be TRBD2 (6 bases). CDR1 MDHEN and CDR2 SYDVKM come from the germline V gene. The V end was cut by 5 bases, the J end by 5 bases, with 15 bases between. This CDR3 contains 14 residues. CDR3 in amino acids: CASSLSGSGETQYF. For the CDR3, the DNA is TGTGCCAGCAGTCTTAGCGGATCCGGGGAGACCCAGTACTTC.

V usage is TRBV7-2 and J usage is TRBJ1-5; TRBD1 aligns across 9 bases. Germline loops: CDR1 SGHTA, CDR2 FQGNSA. The CDR3 extends over 17 amino acids. V trimming: 5 bases; J trimming: 3 bases; junction bases outside the gene matches: 11. CDR3 sequence: CASSVKSGTGNNQPQHF. In DNA, the CDR3 is TGTGCCAGCAGCGTAAAATCCGGGACAGGGAACAATCAGCCCCAGCATTTT.

This clone was seen once. The chain recombines TRBV2 with TRBJ2-3; D might be TRBD2 (6 bases). The CDR3 loop spans 14 amino acids. V lost 6 bases, J lost 2 bases, and 12 bases lay in between. CDR1 is SNHLY and CDR2 is FYNNEI in the germline V gene. The CDR3 DNA reads TGTGCCAGCAGGGAGCGGGTTAACACAGATACGCAGTATTTT. It translates to CASRERVNTDTQYF.

This sequence joins TRBV29-1 and TRBJ1-3, with D tentatively TRBD1 (6 bases). V was cut by 4 bases and J by 4 bases, with 14 bases left in between. This CDR3 contains 14 residues. In germline, CDR1 is SQVTM, CDR2 ANQGSEA. CDR3 DNA: TGCAGCGTTGGAGGGGGGGTCAAAGGAAACACCATATATTTT. Protein sequence: CSVGGGVKGNTIYF.

V usage is TRBV29-1 and J usage is TRBJ1-3; D unclear. Germline V gene sequence: CDR1 SQVTM, CDR2 ANQGSEA. V lost 4 bases and J 2 bases, leaving 6 bases between the germline ends. The CDR3 extends over 12 amino acids. The chain's CDR3 is CSVGSPGNTIYF. The CDR3, as DNA: TGCAGCGTTGGCAGCCCTGGAAACACCATATATTTT. The full variable domain, completed using reference TRBV29-1 and TRBJ1-3, is SAVISQKPSRDICQRGTSLTIQCQVDSQVTMMFWYRQQPGQSLTLIATANQGSEATYESGFVIDKFPISRPNLTFSTLTVSNMSPEDSSIYLCSVGSPGNTIYFGEGSWLTVV.

The genes are TRBV6-6 and TRBJ1-2; 9 bases are shared with TRBD1. CDR1 is MNHNY, CDR2 SVGAGI, per germline (reference sequence). V lost 7 bases, J lost 4 bases, and 7 bases stayed unmatched. This CDR3 spans 14 amino acids. CDR3 DNA: TGTGCCAGCACTCCGGGACAGGGCATCTATGGCTACACCTTC. Its translation is CASTPGQGIYGYTF.

The table lists this clone with a count of one. The V gene is TRBV19, the J gene TRBJ2-1, with TRBD1 matching over 8 bases. Germline CDR1 reads LNHDA; CDR2 reads SQIVND (reference sequence). Trimming removed 3 bases from V and 1 base from J; junction bases left unmatched: 5. The CDR3 has 16 amino acids. The DNA of the CDR3 is TGTGCCAGTAGTATTTTCGGACAGGGATCCTACAATGAGCAGTTCTTC. It translates to CASSIFGQGSYNEQFF.

The chain employs TRBV27 and TRBJ2-7; 9 nucleotides agree with TRBD1. CDR1 is MNHEY, CDR2 SMNVEV, per germline (reference sequence). There are 14 residues in the CDR3. V shed 4 bases and J 4 bases; nucleotides not matched to a gene: 5. The CDR3 nucleotides are TGTGCCAGCAGTTGGGGACAGGGACAATACGAGCAGTACTTC. Translating gives CASSWGQGQYEQYF.

The chain couples TRBV6-5 to TRBJ1-1, with 9 bases matching TRBD1. The CDR3 loop spans 13 amino acids. Germline values: CDR1 MNHEY, CDR2 SVGAGI. Unmatched junction bases numbered 4, after V lost 6 bases and J lost 5 bases. CDR3 sequence (DNA): TGTGCCAGCAGACCTGGGACAGGGACTGAAGCTTTCTTT. Encoded protein: CASRPGTGTEAFF.

The sample holds one count of this clone. The chain combines TRBV30 with TRBJ1-1, with 7 positions matching TRBD1. This CDR3 comprises 12 residues. The junction had 3 bases not matched to a gene; V was cut back by 8 bases and J by 0 bases. The germline V gene has CDR1 GTSNPN and CDR2 SVGIG (reference sequence). In DNA, the CDR3 is TGTGCCGGGACAGCCATGAACACTGAAGCTTTCTTT. Its translation: CAGTAMNTEAFF.

The chain employs TRBV7-2 and TRBJ2-2; D is ambiguous. Germline assignment: CDR1 SGHTA and CDR2 FQGNSA. V was trimmed by 5 bases and J by 7 bases, leaving 14 bases between them. This CDR3 is 14 amino acids long. The CDR3 nucleotides are TGTGCCAGCAGCCCCAGTCCGGGTGGCGGGGAGCTGTTTTTT. It is translated as CASSPSPGGGELFF.

The V and J genes are TRBV7-2 and TRBJ2-7; a possible D gene is TRBD1 (5 bases). V was shortened by 5 bases and J by 3 bases, with 14 bases between the two germline ends. Germline values: CDR1 SGHTA, CDR2 FQGNSA. The CDR3 length is 14 residues. CDR3 loop: CASSTRVADYEQYF. The DNA for the CDR3 is TGTGCCAGCAGCACCAGGGTAGCTGACTACGAGCAGTACTTC.

This clone was seen just once. This sequence joins TRBV30 and TRBJ2-2; D tentatively reads TRBD1 or TRBD2 (6 bases each). The CDR3 has 17 amino acids. Germline values: CDR1 GTSNPN, CDR2 SVGIG (reference sequence). Trimming cost V 5 bases and J 0 bases, with 19 bases left between them. As DNA, the CDR3 is TGTGCCTGGGGTGGGAGGCCGGGACACGCGAACACCGGGGAGCTGTTTTTT. This codes for CAWGGRPGHANTGELFF.

The CDR3 here is CASSLMENTEAFF. The CDR3 nucleotides are TGTGCCAGCAGTTTAATGGAGAACACTGAAGCTTTCTTT. V and J are TRBV27 and TRBJ1-1; D call uncertain. The germline V gene has CDR1 MNHEY and CDR2 SMNVEV (reference sequence). Between the trimmed V and J ends, which lost 2 bases and 1 base, there was a span of 5 bases. The CDR3 consists of 13 residues.